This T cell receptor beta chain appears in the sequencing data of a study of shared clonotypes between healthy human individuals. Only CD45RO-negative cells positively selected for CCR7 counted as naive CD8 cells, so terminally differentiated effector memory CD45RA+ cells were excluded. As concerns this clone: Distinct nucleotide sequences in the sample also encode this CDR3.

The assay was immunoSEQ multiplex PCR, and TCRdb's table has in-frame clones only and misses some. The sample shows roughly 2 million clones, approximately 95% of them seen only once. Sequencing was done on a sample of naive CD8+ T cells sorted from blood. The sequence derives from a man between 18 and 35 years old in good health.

The CDR3 is CASSSTNTGELFF. The DNA for the CDR3 is TGTGCCAGCAGTAGTACAAACACCGGGGAGCTGTTTTTT. This chain uses TRBV27 with TRBJ2-2; D call uncertain. V lost 5 bases, J lost 2 bases, and 6 bases lay in between. Germline V lookup: CDR1 MNHEY, CDR2 SMNVEV (reference sequence). This CDR3 is built from 13 residues.